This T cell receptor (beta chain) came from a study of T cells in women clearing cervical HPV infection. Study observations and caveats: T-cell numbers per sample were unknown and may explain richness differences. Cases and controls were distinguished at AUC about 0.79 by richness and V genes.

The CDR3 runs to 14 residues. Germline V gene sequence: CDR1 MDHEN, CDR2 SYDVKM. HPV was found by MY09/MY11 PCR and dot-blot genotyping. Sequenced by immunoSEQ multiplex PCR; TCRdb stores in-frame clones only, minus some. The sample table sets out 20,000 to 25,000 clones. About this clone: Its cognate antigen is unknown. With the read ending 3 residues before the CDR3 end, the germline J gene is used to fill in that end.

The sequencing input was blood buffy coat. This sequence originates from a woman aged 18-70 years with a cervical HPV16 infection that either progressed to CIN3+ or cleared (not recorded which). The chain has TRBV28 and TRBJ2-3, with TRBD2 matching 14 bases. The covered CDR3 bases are TGTGCCAGCAGCCAGGGACTAGCGGGAGTGACG. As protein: CASSQGLAGVT. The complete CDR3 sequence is CASSQGLAGVTQYF.